A selection of T cell receptor beta chains follows, all from one sample in a study of cytomegalovirus exposure and HLA in healthy donors. Clones were read by immunoSEQ multiplex PCR, and TCRdb kept only the in-frame ones, dropping some. This repertoire shows about 240,000 clones, about 86% found once; its top ten account for around 1.2%. Material: PBMCs. The receptors come from a woman aged 25 to 39 in good health and CMV-seropositive. The CDR3 runs from the conserved cysteine through the conserved F or W. The order of the fields is clone size, V gene, CDR3 protein. Size values are once, few and many counts, or a class for expanded clones, and some rows have none.

size: once
V: TRBV19
CDR3: CASSTTGMRNTEAFF

size: .
V: TRBV5-1
CDR3: CASSFEGAREQYF

size: .
V: TRBV6-6
CDR3: CASSSAGGGETQYF

size: .
V: TRBV4-2
CDR3: CASSQDLTPSTNEKLFF

size: .
V: TRBV11-1
CDR3: CASSRPTGGANNEQFF

size: .
V: TRBV5-6
CDR3: CASSLAVVRGNIQYF

size: .
V: TRBV27
CDR3: CASSLSSRTSGPTDTQYF

size: .
V: TRBV7-6
CDR3: CASSYGTSGSYSQETQYF

size: .
V: TRBV10-3
CDR3: CAISEIPGLAGVTPSWNNEQFF

size: .
V: TRBV29-1
CDR3: CSARGTSTNEKLFF

size: once
V: TRBV11-3
CDR3: CASTGADTQYF

size: .
V: TRBV19
CDR3: CASSTETGPYEQYF

size: .
V: TRBV2
CDR3: CASSTRYLTAYSNQPQHF

size: once
V: TRBV27
CDR3: CASSSHLPSGSEYEQYF

size: .
V: TRBV5-1
CDR3: CASSSTSGAYNEQFF

size: .
V: TRBV29-1
CDR3: CSGTGTGVDEQFF

size: few
V: TRBV6-6
CDR3: CASRSGGIGEKLFF

size: .
V: TRBV6-6
CDR3: CASSSREAQETQYF

size: .
V: TRBV5-1
CDR3: CASSFGLAGVQEQFF

size: .
V: TRBV7-3
CDR3: CASSLAGDRDNEQFF

size: few
V: TRBV5-6
CDR3: CASSLWRAGADTQYF

size: .
V: TRBV5-6
CDR3: CASSLVAAHYTGELFF